Reported below is one T cell receptor beta chain. Its antigen is unknown. These data belong to a study of post-analysis software for immune sequencing data. Study background: The patients showed relapsing-remitting, secondary progressive and progressive-relapsing multiple sclerosis courses.

Every TCR beta cDNA library bore unique molecular identifiers. It was from approximately 0.91 to 9.4 million T cells that about 500,000 cDNA molecules came. Each CDR3 protein is one row after TCRdb ran MiXCR on the PCR reads. The data hold under 650,000 distinct CDR3 sequences, with 44% observed a single time. The V end was cut by 7 bases, the J end by 13 bases, with 17 bases between. Germline V gives CDR1 SQVTM, CDR2 ANQGSEA. The CDR3 is 11 residues long. Study-level points and caveats: Five or six TRBV segments, TRBV5-6, TRBV5-1 and TRBV20-1 among them, were found more frequent in patients than controls. Controls showed significantly higher normalized Chao1 diversity than did multiple sclerosis patients.

The V gene is TRBV29-1, the J gene TRBJ2-1; D may be TRBD2 (7 bases). The sequenced sample was blood. The source of this sequence is a girl aged 10 to 17 with multiple sclerosis. The CDR3 here is CSASRGGGQFF. The CDR3 nucleotides are TGCAGCGCCTCTAGGGGAGGGGGTCAGTTCTTC.